This entry is about one T cell receptor beta chain. Its antigen is not known. The assay was immunoSEQ multiplex PCR, and TCRdb's table has in-frame clones only and misses some. The sample lists roughly 96,000 clones, roughly 87% occurring once. Relapse was seen in all patients after autologous stem cell transplantation, and brentuximab vedotin exposure was variable. The germline V gene has CDR1 MGHRA and CDR2 YSYEKL. This CDR3 has 15 residues. Trimming stripped 2 bases from V and 2 bases from J, with 11 bases between. These data belong to a study of PD-1 blockade in classical Hodgkin lymphoma. Findings and caveats of the study: Baseline TCR diversity was reportedly lower in newly diagnosed patients than healthy donors.

The source was peripheral blood mononuclear cells (PBMCs), collected before the second cycle of nivolumab. The chain joins TRBV4-1 to TRBJ2-3, with D possibly matching TRBD2 (6 bases). This TCR was recovered from a human donor with classical Hodgkin lymphoma. The CDR3 coding sequence is TGCGCCAGCAGCCAACCTCGGGACTCCACAGATACGCAGTATTTT. It codes for CASSQPRDSTDTQYF.